Detailed here is one T cell receptor (beta chain). Between the trimmed V and J ends, which lost 4 bases and 9 bases, there was a span of 16 bases. Germline values: CDR1 MNHEY, CDR2 SVGAGI. The CDR3 length is 15 residues. One entry per CDR3 protein, called by TCRdb with MiXCR from the 5' RACE reads. This table has over 95,000 distinct CDR3 sequences, approximately 15% appearing once. The record originates from a study of T cells of healthy individuals. The chain carries TRBV6-5 and TRBJ1-6; a weak D match, TRBD1 (6 bases). The sequence was obtained from a human donor in good health. In DNA form, the CDR3 reads TGTGCCAGCAGTTTCCTACAGGGTGAGAGTTCACCCCTCCACTTT. It yields the protein CASSFLQGESSPLHF.